Listed below are T cell receptor beta chains from one sample, sequenced in a study of cytomegalovirus exposure and HLA in healthy donors. TCRdb's copy holds only in-frame clones and misses some; the assay was immunoSEQ multiplex PCR. The sample contains some 200,000 clones, 70% to 85% of which appear only once. Specimen: PBMCs. Receptors were obtained from a woman aged 60-75 years in good health and CMV-seropositive. Both conserved end residues are part of each CDR3. The D gene is left open where the match is weak. Rows may omit the clone size; those that give it use once, few, many or a size class.

v_gene	abundance	j_gene	d_gene	CDR3aa	CDR3nt
TRBV7-7	NA	TRBJ2-2	TRBD1	CASRPTTGGHTGELFF	TGTGCCAGCAGACCCACGACAGGGGGCCACACCGGGGAGCTGTTTTTT
TRBV15	NA	TRBJ1-3	NA	CATSRSGGNTIYF	TGTGCCACCAGCAGATCAGGGGGAAACACCATATATTTT
TRBV5-4	NA	TRBJ1-1	NA	CASSLSQGFRNTEAFF	TGTGCCAGCAGCTTGTCCCAGGGGTTCAGGAACACTGAAGCTTTCTTT
TRBV10-3	NA	TRBJ2-7	TRBD1	CAINGQGNYEQYF	TGTGCCATCAACGGACAGGGTAACTACGAGCAGTACTTC
TRBV2	NA	TRBJ1-1	NA	CASTQQQNTEAFF	TGTGCCAGCACCCAACAACAAAACACTGAAGCTTTCTTT
TRBV27	NA	TRBJ1-2	TRBD1	CASSSVPGQGPYGYTF	TGTGCCAGCAGTTCCGTCCCGGGACAGGGTCCCTATGGCTACACCTTC
TRBV5-1	few	TRBJ2-7	TRBD2	CASSRTSGSYEQYF	TGCGCCAGCAGCAGGACTAGCGGGAGTTACGAGCAGTACTTC
TRBV5-1	NA	TRBJ2-2	TRBD1	CASSFARDREGGELFF	TGCGCCAGCAGTTTTGCCCGGGACAGGGAAGGCGGGGAGCTGTTTTTT
TRBV7-2	NA	TRBJ1-6	TRBD1	CASSLLTGDFNSPLHF	TGTGCCAGCAGCTTATTGACAGGGGATTTCAATTCACCCCTCCACTTT
TRBV28	NA	TRBJ2-7	NA	CASRPSGYEQYF	TGTGCCAGCAGGCCCTCAGGCTACGAGCAGTACTTC
TRBV28	NA	TRBJ1-1	NA	CASSLKGPVGAFF	TGTGCCAGCAGTCTGAAGGGGCCGGTGGGAGCTTTCTTT
TRBV18	few	TRBJ2-7	TRBD1	CASSPKPGQGSSYEQYF	TGTGCCAGCTCACCGAAACCGGGACAGGGGTCCTCCTACGAGCAGTACTTC
TRBV18	NA	TRBJ1-1	TRBD1	CASSPPADRAEAFF	TGTGCCAGCTCACCACCGGCGGACAGGGCTGAAGCTTTCTTT
TRBV4-1	NA	TRBJ2-1	TRBD1	CASSQVRLGQVLFEQFF	TGCGCCAGCAGCCAAGTTCGACTCGGACAGGTTTTATTTGAGCAGTTCTTC
TRBV21-1	NA	TRBJ1-5	NA	CASSLRDRGLSPHDQPQHF	TGTGCCAGCAGCTTACGGGACAGGGGGCTTTCCCCCCATGATCAGCCCCAGCATTTT
TRBV9	NA	TRBJ2-7	TRBD2	CASNDGGSSYEQYF	TGTGCCAGCAATGACGGGGGGAGCTCCTACGAGCAGTACTTC